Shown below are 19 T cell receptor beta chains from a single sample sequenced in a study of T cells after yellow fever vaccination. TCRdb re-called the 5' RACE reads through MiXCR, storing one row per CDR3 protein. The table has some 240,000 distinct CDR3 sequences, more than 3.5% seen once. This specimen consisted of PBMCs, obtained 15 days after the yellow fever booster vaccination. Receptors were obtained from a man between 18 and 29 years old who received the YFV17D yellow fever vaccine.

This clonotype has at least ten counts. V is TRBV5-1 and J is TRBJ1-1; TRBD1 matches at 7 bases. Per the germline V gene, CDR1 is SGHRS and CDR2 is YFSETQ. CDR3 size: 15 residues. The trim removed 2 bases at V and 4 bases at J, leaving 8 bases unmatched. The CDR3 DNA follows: TGCGCCAGCAGCTTCCGGGACAGCCTCGCCACTGAAGCTTTCTTT. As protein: CASSFRDSLATEAFF.

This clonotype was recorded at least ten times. The CDR3 bases are TGCGCCAGCGGGGGACTAGCGGGCGCAGATACGCAGTATTTT. Translation: CASGGLAGADTQYF. The V call is TRBV10-2, the J call TRBJ2-3, with 12 bases aligning to TRBD2. The J segment lost 4 bases and the V segment lost 8 bases, leaving 4 bases of the junction unmatched. Germline values: CDR1 WSHSY, CDR2 SAAADI. CDR3 length equals 14 residues.

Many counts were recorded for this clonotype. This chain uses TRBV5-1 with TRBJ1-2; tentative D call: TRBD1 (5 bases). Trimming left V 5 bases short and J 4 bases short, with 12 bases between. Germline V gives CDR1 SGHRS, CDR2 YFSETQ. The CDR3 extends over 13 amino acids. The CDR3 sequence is CASRPRDGYGYTF. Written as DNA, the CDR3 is TGCGCCAGCAGGCCCAGGGACGGCTATGGCTACACCTTC.

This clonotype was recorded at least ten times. The CDR3 nucleotides are TGCGCCAGCAGCCAAGTCCGGGGGGCATCCCTGAGCTCCTACAATGAGCAGTTCTTC. Protein sequence: CASSQVRGASLSSYNEQFF. V and J are TRBV4-1 and TRBJ2-1; D possibly corresponds to TRBD2 (7 bases). The V gene's germline CDR1 is MGHRA and CDR2 YSYEKL. V was clipped by 1 base and J by 0 bases, with 19 bases between them. There are 19 residues in the CDR3.

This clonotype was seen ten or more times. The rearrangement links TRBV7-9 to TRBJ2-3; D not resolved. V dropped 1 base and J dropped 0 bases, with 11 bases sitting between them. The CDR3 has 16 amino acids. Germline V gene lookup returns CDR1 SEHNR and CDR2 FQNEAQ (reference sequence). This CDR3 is CASSLVNGFSTDTQYF. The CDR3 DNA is TGTGCCAGCAGCTTAGTCAATGGGTTTAGCACAGATACGCAGTATTTT.

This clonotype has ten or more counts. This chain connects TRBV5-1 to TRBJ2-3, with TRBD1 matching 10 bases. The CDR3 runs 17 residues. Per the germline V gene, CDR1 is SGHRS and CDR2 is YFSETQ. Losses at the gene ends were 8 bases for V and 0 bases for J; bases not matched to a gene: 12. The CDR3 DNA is TGCGCCAGTTCTTTGGGACAGGGGATTTATAGCACAGATACGCAGTATTTT. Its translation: CASSLGQGIYSTDTQYF.

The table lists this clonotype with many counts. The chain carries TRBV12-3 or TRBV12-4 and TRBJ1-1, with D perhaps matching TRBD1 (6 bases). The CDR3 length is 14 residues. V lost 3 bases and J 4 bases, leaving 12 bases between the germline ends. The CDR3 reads CASSLKQGVTEAFF. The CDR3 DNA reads TGTGCCAGCAGTTTGAAACAGGGCGTCACTGAAGCTTTCTTT.

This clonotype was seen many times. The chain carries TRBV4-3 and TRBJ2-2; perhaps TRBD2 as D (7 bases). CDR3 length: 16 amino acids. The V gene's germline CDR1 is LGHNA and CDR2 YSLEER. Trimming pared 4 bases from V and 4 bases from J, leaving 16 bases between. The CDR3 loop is CASSPRGGGSTGELFF. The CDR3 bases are TGCGCCAGCAGCCCTAGGGGGGGGGGCAGCACCGGGGAGCTGTTTTTT.

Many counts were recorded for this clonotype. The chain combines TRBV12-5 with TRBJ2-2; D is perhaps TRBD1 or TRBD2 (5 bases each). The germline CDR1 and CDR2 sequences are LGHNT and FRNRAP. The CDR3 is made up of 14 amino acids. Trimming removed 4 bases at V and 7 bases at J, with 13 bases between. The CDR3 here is CASGSQGPGGELFF. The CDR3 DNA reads TGTGCTAGTGGTTCCCAGGGACCGGGCGGGGAGCTGTTTTTT.

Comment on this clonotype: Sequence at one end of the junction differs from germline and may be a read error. CDR3 nucleotides: TGTGCCAGCAGCCCGGGGACAGGGGGCGCAGATAAGCAGTATTTT. Translating gives CASSPGTGGADKQYF. This chain joins TRBV7-3 and TRBJ2-3; 12 bases align to TRBD1. CDR3 length: 15 residues. CDR1 and CDR2 from the germline V gene are SGHTA and FQGTGA.

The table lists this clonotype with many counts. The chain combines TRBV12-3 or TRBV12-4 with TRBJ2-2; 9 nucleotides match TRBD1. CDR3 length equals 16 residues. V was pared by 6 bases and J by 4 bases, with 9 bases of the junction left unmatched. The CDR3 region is CASSWTGASSTGELFF. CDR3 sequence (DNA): TGTGCCAGCAGCTGGACAGGGGCGTCGAGCACCGGGGAGCTGTTTTTT.

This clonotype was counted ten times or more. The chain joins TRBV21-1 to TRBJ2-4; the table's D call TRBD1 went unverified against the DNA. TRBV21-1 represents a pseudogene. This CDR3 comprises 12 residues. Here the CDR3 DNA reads TGTGCCAGCAGCCTTTTTCCACGGGGGGGGTACTTC. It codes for CASSLFPRGGYF.

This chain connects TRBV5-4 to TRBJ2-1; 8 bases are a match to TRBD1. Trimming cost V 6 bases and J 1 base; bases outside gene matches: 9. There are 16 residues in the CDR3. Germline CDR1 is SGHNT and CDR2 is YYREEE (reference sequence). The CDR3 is CASNSGQGRSYNEQFF. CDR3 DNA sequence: TGTGCCAGCAATTCCGGACAGGGAAGGTCCTACAATGAGCAGTTCTTC.

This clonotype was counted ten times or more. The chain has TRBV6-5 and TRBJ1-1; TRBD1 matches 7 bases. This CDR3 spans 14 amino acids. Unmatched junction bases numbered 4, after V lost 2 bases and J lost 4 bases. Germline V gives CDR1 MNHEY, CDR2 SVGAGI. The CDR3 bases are TGTGCCAGCAGTTACGGACAGGCTGGCACTGAAGCTTTCTTT. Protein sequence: CASSYGQAGTEAFF.

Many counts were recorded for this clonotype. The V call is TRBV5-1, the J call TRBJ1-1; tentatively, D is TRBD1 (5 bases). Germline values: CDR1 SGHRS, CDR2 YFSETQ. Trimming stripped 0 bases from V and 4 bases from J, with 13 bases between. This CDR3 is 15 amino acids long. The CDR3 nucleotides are TGCGCCAGCAGCTTGGGGTGGGGCGAGGTCACTGAAGCTTTCTTT. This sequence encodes CASSLGWGEVTEAFF.

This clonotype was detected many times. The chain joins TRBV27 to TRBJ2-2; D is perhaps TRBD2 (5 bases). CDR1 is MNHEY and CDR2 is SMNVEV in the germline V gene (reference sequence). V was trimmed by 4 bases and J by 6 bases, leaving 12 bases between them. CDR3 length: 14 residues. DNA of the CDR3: TGTGCCAGCAGTTCCCCCTCGAGGGCCGGGGAGCTGTTTTTT. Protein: CASSSPSRAGELFF.

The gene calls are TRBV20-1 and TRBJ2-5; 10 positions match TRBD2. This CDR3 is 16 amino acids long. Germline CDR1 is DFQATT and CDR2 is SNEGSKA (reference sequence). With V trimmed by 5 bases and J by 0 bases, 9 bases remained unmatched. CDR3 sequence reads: CSAPRQRGGYQETQYF. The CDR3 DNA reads TGCAGTGCTCCGAGGCAGCGGGGGGGATACCAAGAGACCCAGTACTTC.

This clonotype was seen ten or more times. Here the CDR3 DNA reads TGCGCCAGCAGCGAGGGCGGGGGCACCGGGGAGCTGTTTTTT. Protein: CASSEGGGTGELFF. The chain joins TRBV5-1 to TRBJ2-2, with TRBD2 identical over 7 bases. This CDR3 has 14 amino acids. Germline CDR1 SGHRS, CDR2 YFSETQ. The V segment lost 4 bases and the J segment 4 bases; nucleotides outside the gene matches: 4.

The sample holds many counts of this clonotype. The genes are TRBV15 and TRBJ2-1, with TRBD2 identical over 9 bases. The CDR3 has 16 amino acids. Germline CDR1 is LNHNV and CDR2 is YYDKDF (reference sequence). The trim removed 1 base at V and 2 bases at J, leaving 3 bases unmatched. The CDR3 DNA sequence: TGTGCCACCAGCAGAGGGGCTAGCGGGACCTACAATGAGCAGTTCTTC. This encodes CATSRGASGTYNEQFF.